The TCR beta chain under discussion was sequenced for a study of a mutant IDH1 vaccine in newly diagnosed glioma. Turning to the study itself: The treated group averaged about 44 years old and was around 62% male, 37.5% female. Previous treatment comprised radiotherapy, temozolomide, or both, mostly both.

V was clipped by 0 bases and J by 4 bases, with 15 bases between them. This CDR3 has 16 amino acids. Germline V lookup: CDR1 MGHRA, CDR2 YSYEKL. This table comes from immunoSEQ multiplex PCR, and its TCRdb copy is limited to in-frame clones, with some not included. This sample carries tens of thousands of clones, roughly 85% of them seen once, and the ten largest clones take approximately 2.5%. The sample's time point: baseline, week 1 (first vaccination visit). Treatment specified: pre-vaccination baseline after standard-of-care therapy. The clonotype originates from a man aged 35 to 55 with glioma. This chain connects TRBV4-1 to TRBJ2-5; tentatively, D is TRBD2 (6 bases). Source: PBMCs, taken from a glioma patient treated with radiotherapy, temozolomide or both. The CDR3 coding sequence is TGCGCCAGCAGCCAAGATGTGATGCAGGGACTAGAGACCCAGTACTTC. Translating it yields CASSQDVMQGLETQYF.